This is a list of T cell receptor beta chains from one sample in a study of blood T cell repertoires in COVID-19. Some clones are missing from TCRdb's copy, which holds only in-frame ones; the method was immunoSEQ multiplex PCR. The table includes approximately 46,000 clones, roughly 84% detected once. The sequencing input was peripheral blood. Receptors originate from a woman aged 70 to 79 with acute or convalescent COVID-19. CDR3s include the opening cysteine and the closing phenylalanine or tryptophan. The order of the fields is clone size, V gene, J gene, D gene, CDR3 protein, CDR3 DNA. A D gene is named only where the DNA matches it firmly. A clone size is listed for some rows: how often the clone was seen (once, few, many), or a class if it is expanded.

-,TRBV7-8,TRBJ2-2,TRBD1,CASSLATITGDATGELFF,TGTGCCAGCAGCTTAGCCACGATAACAGGGGATGCCACCGGGGAGCTGTTTTTT
once,TRBV6-5,TRBJ2-7,-,CASSYSLAPSYEQYF,TGTGCCAGCAGTTACTCGCTAGCCCCGAGCTACGAGCAGTACTTC
-,TRBV18,TRBJ1-5,TRBD1,CASSSGQGSYQPQHF,TGTGCCAGCTCATCTGGACAGGGGTCCTATCAGCCCCAGCATTTT
few,TRBV6-5,TRBJ1-5,-,CASSTGAQPQHF,TGTGCCAGCTCAACGGGTGCTCAGCCCCAGCATTTT
-,TRBV5-8,TRBJ1-1,-,CASTLRDEAFF,TGTGCCAGCACCCTCAGGGATGAAGCTTTCTTT
-,TRBV6-5,TRBJ1-2,-,CASRRDNNYGYTF,TGTGCCAGCAGACGGGACAATAACTATGGCTACACCTTC
-,TRBV11-2,TRBJ2-7,TRBD2,CASSQPAGSEQYF,TGTGCCAGCAGCCAACCAGCGGGGAGCGAGCAGTACTTC
-,TRBV19,TRBJ1-6,-,CASSTTGPGNSPLHF,TGTGCCAGTAGTACGACAGGTCCCGGTAATTCACCCCTCCACTTT
-,TRBV6-1,TRBJ2-5,TRBD2,CASSEIWAGRLAGGLVETQYF,TGTGCCAGCAGTGAAATTTGGGCCGGTCGGCTAGCGGGAGGTTTGGTGGAGACCCAGTACTTC
once,TRBV18,TRBJ2-3,TRBD1,CASSPQQGPTDTQYF,TGTGCCAGCTCACCACAACAGGGGCCCACAGATACGCAGTATTTT
-,TRBV27,TRBJ2-2,TRBD2,CASSLGTSGRARELFF,TGTGCCAGCAGTTTAGGGACTAGCGGGAGGGCCCGGGAGCTGTTTTTT
-,TRBV9,TRBJ2-5,TRBD2,CASSVGPSGKETQYF,TGTGCCAGCAGCGTAGGGCCTAGCGGGAAAGAGACCCAGTACTTC
-,TRBV30,TRBJ2-3,TRBD1,CAWRTGGDVTDTQYF,TGTGCCTGGAGAACAGGGGGCGACGTAACAGATACGCAGTATTTT
-,TRBV6-5,TRBJ2-7,TRBD2,CASSDSGSSSYEQYF,TGTGCCAGCAGCGATAGCGGGAGTAGCTCCTACGAGCAGTACTTC
-,TRBV4-2,TRBJ2-1,-,CASSQGLGGEQFF,TGTGCCAGCAGCCAAGGATTGGGGGGTGAGCAGTTCTTC
-,TRBV18,TRBJ2-4,-,CASSPRLFDFQYF,TGTGCCAGCTCACCACGACTCTTTGACTTTCAGTACTTC
-,TRBV3-1/TRBV3-2,TRBJ2-7,TRBD2,CASSLTRAGYEQYF,TGTGCCAGCAGCCTAACTAGAGCGGGGTACGAGCAGTACTTC
-,TRBV4-1,TRBJ2-2,TRBD1,CASSLTGRTGNTGELFF,TGCGCCAGCAGCCTCACGGGGCGGACAGGGAACACCGGGGAGCTGTTTTTT
-,TRBV6-1,TRBJ1-5,TRBD1,CASSESRGVGQPQHF,TGTGCCAGCAGTGAATCCAGGGGGGTTGGACAGCCCCAGCATTTT
-,TRBV4-3,TRBJ2-1,TRBD2,CASSQGTLATYYNEQFF,TGCGCCAGCAGCCAAGGGACACTAGCGACCTACTACAATGAGCAGTTCTTC
-,TRBV4-2,TRBJ1-2,-,CASSPRQVLGGYTF,TGTGCCAGCAGCCCACGACAGGTTCTGGGTGGCTACACCTTC
-,TRBV7-3,TRBJ1-2,-,CASSLGQAGGYTF,TGTGCCAGCAGCTTAGGCCAGGCGGGGGGCTACACCTTC
-,TRBV11-2,TRBJ2-4,TRBD2,CASEREPGGIQYF,TGTGCCAGCGAGCGGGAGCCGGGGGGCATTCAGTACTTC
few,TRBV28,TRBJ2-4,TRBD1,CASSFQGAQNIQYF,TGTGCCAGCAGTTTCCAGGGGGCCCAAAACATTCAGTACTTC
-,TRBV5-1,TRBJ2-1,-,CATTFGTASYNEQFF,TGCGCCACCACATTTGGTACAGCTTCCTACAATGAGCAGTTCTTC
-,TRBV18,TRBJ2-7,TRBD2,CASSPGLAGREQYF,TGTGCCAGCTCACCGGGACTAGCGGGAAGGGAGCAGTACTTC
-,TRBV20-1,TRBJ1-1,-,CSARSGTEAFF,TGCAGTGCTAGATCGGGCACTGAAGCTTTCTTT
-,TRBV12-3/TRBV12-4,TRBJ1-2,-,CASRLQGLSGYTF,TGTGCCAGCAGATTACAGGGTCTGAGTGGCTACACCTTC
-,TRBV19,TRBJ2-3,-,CASSSPGVTDTQYF,TGTGCCAGTAGTAGCCCGGGGGTCACAGATACGCAGTATTTT
-,TRBV7-3,TRBJ2-3,-,CASSPAARDTQYF,TGTGCCAGCAGCCCGGCCGCTAGAGATACGCAGTATTTT
once,TRBV2,TRBJ2-5,TRBD2,CASRLAGEYQETQYF,TGTGCCAGCCGGCTAGCGGGGGAGTACCAAGAGACCCAGTACTTC
-,TRBV11-2,TRBJ2-7,TRBD2,CASSSTTSSYEQYF,TGTGCCAGCAGCTCCACGACTAGCAGCTACGAGCAGTACTTC
-,TRBV13,TRBJ2-5,-,CASSLQAPGETQYF,TGTGCCAGCAGCTTACAGGCTCCTGGGGAGACCCAGTACTTC
few,TRBV7-9,TRBJ2-1,-,CASSFGSSYNEQFF,TGTGCCAGCAGCTTTGGGAGCTCCTACAATGAGCAGTTCTTC
once,TRBV5-1,TRBJ1-1,TRBD1,CASSSGQGVEAFF,TGCGCCAGCAGCTCAGGACAGGGGGTTGAAGCTTTCTTT
-,TRBV28,TRBJ1-5,TRBD1,CASSWDRGSNQPQHF,TGTGCCAGCAGTTGGGACAGGGGAAGCAATCAGCCCCAGCATTTT
-,TRBV25-1,TRBJ2-5,TRBD1,CASSAWTGAQETQYF,TGTGCCAGCAGTGCCTGGACAGGGGCACAAGAGACCCAGTACTTC
-,TRBV30,TRBJ2-3,TRBD2,CAWSAGATYTDTQYF,TGTGCCTGGAGCGCGGGAGCCACATACACAGATACGCAGTATTTT
-,TRBV9,TRBJ1-6,-,CASSVGQLALNSPLHF,TGTGCCAGCAGCGTAGGACAACTTGCCCTTAATTCACCCCTCCACTTT
few,TRBV6-5,TRBJ2-2,-,CASTTGQLQTGELFF,TGTGCCAGCACTACGGGACAACTGCAGACCGGGGAGCTGTTTTTT
-,TRBV19,TRBJ2-1,-,CASSTWGEQFF,TGTGCCAGTAGTACGTGGGGCGAGCAGTTCTTC
-,TRBV23-1,TRBJ2-7,-,CASSYRDNPCYEQYF,TGCGCCAGCAGCTACAGGGACAACCCATGCTACGAGCAGTACTTC
-,TRBV19,TRBJ2-2,TRBD2,CAGGFNPGELFF,TGTGCGGGAGGGTTTAACCCCGGGGAGCTGTTTTTT
-,TRBV19,TRBJ2-2,-,CASITGAGELFF,TGTGCCAGTATTACAGGAGCCGGGGAGCTGTTTTTT
-,TRBV19,TRBJ2-5,-,CASSSTAPSETQYF,TGTGCCAGTAGTTCCACAGCCCCGTCGGAGACCCAGTACTTC
-,TRBV6-6,TRBJ2-5,-,CASSYSGDGGETQYF,TGTGCCAGCAGTTACTCGGGAGACGGTGGAGAGACCCAGTACTTC
few,TRBV6-4,TRBJ2-7,TRBD2,CASSSGRTPYEQYF,TGTGCCAGTTCTAGCGGGAGAACGCCCTACGAGCAGTACTTC
few,TRBV7-6,TRBJ2-5,TRBD1,CASSRGQLGQETQYF,TGTGCCAGCAGCCGGGGACAGTTGGGCCAAGAGACCCAGTACTTC
-,TRBV10-3,TRBJ1-1,-,CAISEWGVGTEAFF,TGTGCCATCAGTGAGTGGGGGGTGGGCACTGAAGCTTTCTTT
few,TRBV28,TRBJ2-3,-,CASWDSPDTQYF,TGTGCCAGCTGGGACTCTCCGGATACGCAGTATTTT
few,TRBV4-1,TRBJ1-1,TRBD1,CASSQTGTALYTEAFF,TGCGCCAGCAGCCAAACCGGGACAGCGCTTTACACTGAAGCTTTCTTT
-,TRBV9,TRBJ2-2,-,CASSVEKGVGGELFF,TGTGCCAGCAGCGTCGAAAAGGGGGTAGGCGGGGAGCTGTTTTTT
-,TRBV5-4,TRBJ1-1,TRBD1,CASSPGQGGNTEAFF,TGTGCCAGCAGCCCGGGACAGGGGGGAAACACTGAAGCTTTCTTT
-,TRBV15,TRBJ1-1,TRBD1,CATSRGTGTGGSTEAFF,TGTGCCACCAGCAGAGGTACCGGGACAGGAGGTTCCACTGAAGCTTTCTTT
-,TRBV9,TRBJ2-5,TRBD1,CASSEGTGQETQYF,TGTGCCAGCAGCGAGGGGACAGGACAGGAGACCCAGTACTTC
-,TRBV9,TRBJ2-3,TRBD2,CASSGPTWAGAKDTQYF,TGTGCCAGCAGCGGACCGACGTGGGCGGGAGCGAAAGATACGCAGTATTTT
-,TRBV11-2,TRBJ1-5,-,CASSLSSRSGPQHF,TGTGCCAGCAGCTTGTCCTCCCGCTCGGGGCCCCAGCATTTT
-,TRBV19,TRBJ1-6,-,CASSIGRAGPGSPLHF,TGTGCCAGTAGTATAGGAAGGGCAGGGCCAGGATCACCCCTCCACTTT